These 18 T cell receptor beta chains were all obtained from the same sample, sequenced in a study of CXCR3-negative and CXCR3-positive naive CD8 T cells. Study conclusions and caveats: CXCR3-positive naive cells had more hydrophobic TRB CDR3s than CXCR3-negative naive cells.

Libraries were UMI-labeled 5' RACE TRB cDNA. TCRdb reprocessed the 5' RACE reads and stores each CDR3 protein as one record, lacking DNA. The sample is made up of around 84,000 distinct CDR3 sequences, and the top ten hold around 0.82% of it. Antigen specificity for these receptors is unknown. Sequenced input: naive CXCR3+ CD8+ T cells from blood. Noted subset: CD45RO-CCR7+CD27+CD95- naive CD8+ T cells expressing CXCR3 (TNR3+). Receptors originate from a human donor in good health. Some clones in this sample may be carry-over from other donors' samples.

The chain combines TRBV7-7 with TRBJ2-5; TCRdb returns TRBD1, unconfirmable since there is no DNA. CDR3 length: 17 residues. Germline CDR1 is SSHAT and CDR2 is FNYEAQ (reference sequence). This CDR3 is CASSLSYGWGPGETQYF.

The CDR3 spells CASSPDTGELFF. The chain links TRBV9 to TRBJ2-2. Germline CDR1 and CDR2: SGDLS and YYNGEE. This CDR3 contains 12 residues.

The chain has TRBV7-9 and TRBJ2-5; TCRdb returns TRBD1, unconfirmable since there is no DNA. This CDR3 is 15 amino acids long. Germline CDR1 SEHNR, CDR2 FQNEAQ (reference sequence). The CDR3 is CASSLPGQGYGTQYF.

The CDR3 reads CASSVHGNVMTEAFF. The chain employs TRBV12-3 or TRBV12-4 and TRBJ1-1; TCRdb's assignment of TRBD1 cannot be checked, as there is no DNA. This CDR3 is 15 amino acids long.

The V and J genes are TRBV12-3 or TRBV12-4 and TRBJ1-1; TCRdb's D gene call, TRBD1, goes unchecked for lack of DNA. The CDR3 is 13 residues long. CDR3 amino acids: CASTSLTGTEAFF.

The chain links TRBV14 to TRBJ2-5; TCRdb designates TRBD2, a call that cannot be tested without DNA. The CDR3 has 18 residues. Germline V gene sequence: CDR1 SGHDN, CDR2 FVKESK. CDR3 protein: CASSPPVEAGPKWETQYF.

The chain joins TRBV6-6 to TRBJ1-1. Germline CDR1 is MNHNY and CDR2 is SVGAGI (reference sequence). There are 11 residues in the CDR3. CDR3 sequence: CASSYSAEAFF.

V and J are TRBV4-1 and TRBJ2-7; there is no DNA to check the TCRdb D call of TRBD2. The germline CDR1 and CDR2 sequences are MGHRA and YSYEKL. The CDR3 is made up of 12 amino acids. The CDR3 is CASGPPSYEQYF.

The CDR3: CASSLGTSGDSYEQYF. This sequence joins TRBV7-8 and TRBJ2-7; TCRdb calls TRBD2, which cannot be checked without DNA. This CDR3 spans 16 amino acids. Per the germline V gene, CDR1 is SGHVS and CDR2 is FQNEAQ.

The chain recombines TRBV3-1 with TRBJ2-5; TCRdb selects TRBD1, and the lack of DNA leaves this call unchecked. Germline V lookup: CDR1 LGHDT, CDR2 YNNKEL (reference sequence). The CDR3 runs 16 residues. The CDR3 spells CASSQVLDRESETQYF.

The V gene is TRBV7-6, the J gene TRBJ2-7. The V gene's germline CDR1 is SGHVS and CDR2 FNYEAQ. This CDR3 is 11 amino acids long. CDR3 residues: CASTNSVEQYF.

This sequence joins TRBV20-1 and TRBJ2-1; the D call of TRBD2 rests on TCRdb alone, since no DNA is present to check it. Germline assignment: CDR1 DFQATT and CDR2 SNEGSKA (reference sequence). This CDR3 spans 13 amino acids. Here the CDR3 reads CSASLAVYNEQLF.

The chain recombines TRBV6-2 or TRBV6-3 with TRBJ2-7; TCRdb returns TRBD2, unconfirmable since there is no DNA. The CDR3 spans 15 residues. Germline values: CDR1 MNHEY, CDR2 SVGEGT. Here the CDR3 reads CASSRGPRSSYEQYF.

This chain's CDR3 is CASTTSSILLGDTQYF. The chain recombines TRBV25-1 with TRBJ2-3; TCRdb returns TRBD2, unconfirmable since there is no DNA. Germline CDR1 is MGHDK and CDR2 is SYGVNS. The length of the CDR3 is 16 residues.

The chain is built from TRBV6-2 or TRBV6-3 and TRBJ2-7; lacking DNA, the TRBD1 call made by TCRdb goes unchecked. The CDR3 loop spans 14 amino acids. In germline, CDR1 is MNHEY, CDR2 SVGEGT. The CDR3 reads CASSLRGESYEQYF.

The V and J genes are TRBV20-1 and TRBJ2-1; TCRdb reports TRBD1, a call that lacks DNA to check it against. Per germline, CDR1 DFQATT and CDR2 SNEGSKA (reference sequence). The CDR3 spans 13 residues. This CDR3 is CSASRTGDNEQFF.

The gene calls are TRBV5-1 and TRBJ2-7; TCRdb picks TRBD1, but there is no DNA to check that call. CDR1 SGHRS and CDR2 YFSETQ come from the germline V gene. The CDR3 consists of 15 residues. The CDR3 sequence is CASSLGTGYSYEQYF. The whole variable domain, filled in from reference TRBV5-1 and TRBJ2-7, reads KAGVTQTPRYLIKTRGQQVTLSCSPISGHRSVSWYQQTPGQGLQFLFEYFSETQRNKGNFPGRFSGRQFSNSRSEMNVSTLELGDSALYLCASSLGTGYSYEQYFGPGTRLTVT.

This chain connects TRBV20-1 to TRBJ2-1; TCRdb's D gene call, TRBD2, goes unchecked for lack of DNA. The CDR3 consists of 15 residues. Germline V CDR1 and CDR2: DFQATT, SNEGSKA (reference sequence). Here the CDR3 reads CSARDPSGTILEQFF.